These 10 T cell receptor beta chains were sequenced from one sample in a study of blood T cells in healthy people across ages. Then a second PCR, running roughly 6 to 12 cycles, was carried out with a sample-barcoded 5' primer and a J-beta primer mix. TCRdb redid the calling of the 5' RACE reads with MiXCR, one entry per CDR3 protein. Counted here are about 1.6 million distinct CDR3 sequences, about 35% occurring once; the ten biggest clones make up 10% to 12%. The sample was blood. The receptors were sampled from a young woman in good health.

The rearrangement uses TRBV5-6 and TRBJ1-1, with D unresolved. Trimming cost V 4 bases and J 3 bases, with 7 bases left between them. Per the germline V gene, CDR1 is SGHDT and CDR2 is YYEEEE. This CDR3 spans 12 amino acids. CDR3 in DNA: TGTGCCAGCAGCCAAGACCACACTGAAGCTTTCTTT. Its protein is CASSQDHTEAFF.

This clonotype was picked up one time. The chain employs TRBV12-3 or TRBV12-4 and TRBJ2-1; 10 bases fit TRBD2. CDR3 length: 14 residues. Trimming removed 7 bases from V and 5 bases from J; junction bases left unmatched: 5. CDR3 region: CASNSGGRHNEQFF. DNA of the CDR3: TGTGCCAGCAATAGCGGGGGGCGGCACAATGAGCAGTTCTTC.

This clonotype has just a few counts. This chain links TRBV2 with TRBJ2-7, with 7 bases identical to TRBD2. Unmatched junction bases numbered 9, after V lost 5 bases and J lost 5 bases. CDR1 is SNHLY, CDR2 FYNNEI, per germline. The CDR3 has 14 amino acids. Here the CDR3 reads CASSPGLDIDEQYF. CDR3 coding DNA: TGTGCCAGCAGTCCCGGACTAGATATCGACGAGCAGTACTTC.

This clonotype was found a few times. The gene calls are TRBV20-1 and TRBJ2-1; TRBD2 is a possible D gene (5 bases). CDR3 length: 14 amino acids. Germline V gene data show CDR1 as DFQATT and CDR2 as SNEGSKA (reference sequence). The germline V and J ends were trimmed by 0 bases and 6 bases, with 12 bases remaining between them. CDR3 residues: CSARDIGSFNEQFF. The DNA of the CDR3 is TGCAGTGCTAGAGATATAGGGAGCTTCAATGAGCAGTTCTTC.

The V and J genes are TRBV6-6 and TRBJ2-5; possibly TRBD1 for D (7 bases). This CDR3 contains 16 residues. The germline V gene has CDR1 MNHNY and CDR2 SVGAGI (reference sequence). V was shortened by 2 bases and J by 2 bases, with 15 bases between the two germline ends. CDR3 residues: CASSYRQGGGQETQYF. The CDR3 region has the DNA TGTGCCAGCAGTTACCGACAGGGAGGAGGGCAAGAGACCCAGTACTTC.

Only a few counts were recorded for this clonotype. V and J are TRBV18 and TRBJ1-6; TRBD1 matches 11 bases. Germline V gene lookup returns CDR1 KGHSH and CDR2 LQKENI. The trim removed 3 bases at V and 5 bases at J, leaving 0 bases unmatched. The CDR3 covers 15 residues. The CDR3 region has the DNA TGTGCCAGCTCACCGGGACAGGGGGATAATTCACCCCTCCACTTT. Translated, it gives CASSPGQGDNSPLHF.

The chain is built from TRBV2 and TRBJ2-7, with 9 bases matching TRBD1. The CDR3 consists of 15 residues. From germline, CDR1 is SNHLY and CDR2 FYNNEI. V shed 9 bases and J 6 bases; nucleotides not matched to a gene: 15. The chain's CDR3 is CARDVDRGGYREQYF. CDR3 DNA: TGTGCCAGAGACGTGGACAGGGGAGGGTACCGCGAGCAGTACTTC.

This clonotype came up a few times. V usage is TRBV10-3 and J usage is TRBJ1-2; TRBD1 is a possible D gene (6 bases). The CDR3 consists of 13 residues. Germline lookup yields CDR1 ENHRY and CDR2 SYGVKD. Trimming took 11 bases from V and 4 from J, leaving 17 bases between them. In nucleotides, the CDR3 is TGTGCCGTGGGAGGACCAGGGGTCTATGGCTACACCTTC. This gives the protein CAVGGPGVYGYTF.

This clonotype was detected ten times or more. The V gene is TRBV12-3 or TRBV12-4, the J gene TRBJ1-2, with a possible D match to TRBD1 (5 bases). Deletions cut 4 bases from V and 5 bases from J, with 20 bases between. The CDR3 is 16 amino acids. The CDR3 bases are TGTGCCAGCAGTTCCATACTGGCAGGGTTGGGGTATGGCTACACCTTC. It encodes CASSSILAGLGYGYTF.

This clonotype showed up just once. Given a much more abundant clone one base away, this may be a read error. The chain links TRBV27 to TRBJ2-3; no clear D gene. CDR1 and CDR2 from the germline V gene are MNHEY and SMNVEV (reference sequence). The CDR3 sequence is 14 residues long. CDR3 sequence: CASNLSGNPDTQYF. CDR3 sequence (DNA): TGTGCCAGCAATTTATCTGGCAACCCAGATACGCAGTATTTT.